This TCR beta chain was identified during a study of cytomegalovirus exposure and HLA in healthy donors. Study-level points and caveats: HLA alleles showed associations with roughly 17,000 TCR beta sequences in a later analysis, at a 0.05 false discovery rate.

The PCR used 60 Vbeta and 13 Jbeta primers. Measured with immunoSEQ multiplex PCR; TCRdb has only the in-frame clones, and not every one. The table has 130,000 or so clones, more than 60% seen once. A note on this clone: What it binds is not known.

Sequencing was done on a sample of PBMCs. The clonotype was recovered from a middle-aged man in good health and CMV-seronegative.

The CDR3 DNA sequence: TGTGCCAGCTCACCCTCTCAGGGGTGGACTGAAGCTTTCTTT. Protein: CASSPSQGWTEAFF. The V call is TRBV18, the J call TRBJ1-1; perhaps TRBD1 as D (6 bases). This CDR3 has 14 residues. Trimming left V 3 bases short and J 5 bases short, with 13 bases between. Germline lookup yields CDR1 KGHSH and CDR2 LQKENI.